Sequencing of this T cell receptor (beta chain) was carried out in a study of blood T cells in healthy people across ages. V lost 7 bases to trimming and J lost 5 bases, with 14 bases between them. In germline, CDR1 is SGHTA, CDR2 FQGNSA. CDR3 length equals 13 residues. A J-beta primer mix and a sample-barcoded 5' primer were used in a second PCR of roughly 7 to 12 cycles. Each CDR3 protein is one row after TCRdb ran MiXCR on the 5' RACE reads. The data show 700,000 to 850,000 distinct CDR3 sequences, approximately 55% seen once. Sequencing used blood. The TCR sequence derives from an elderly man in good health. This chain links TRBV7-2 with TRBJ2-5, with a possible D match to TRBD1 (5 bases). As DNA, the CDR3 is TGTGCCAGCATAGACGTTAACAGGGAGACCCAGTACTTC. This gives the protein CASIDVNRETQYF. Combining the CDR3 with reference TRBV7-2 and TRBJ2-5 gives the whole variable domain GAGVSQSPSNKVTEKGKDVELRCDPISGHTALYWYRQSLGQGLEFLIYFQGNSAPDKSGLPSDRFSAERTGGSVSTLTIQRTQQEDSAVYLCASIDVNRETQYFGPGTRLLVL.